The T cell receptor (beta chain) under discussion was sequenced for a study of T cells after posttransplantation cyclophosphamide. Using immunoSEQ multiplex PCR, the repertoire was profiled, and TCRdb retains in-frame clones only, with some absent. This sample comprises approximately 35,000 clones, none seen once only. CDR1 and CDR2 (germline): LGHNT, FRNRAP. V gave up 3 bases and J gave up 1 base, with 6 bases separating them. This CDR3 has 13 amino acids. This clone was observed at least ten times. This sequence originates from a woman aged 30 to 39 in good health and a related stem cell transplant donor. V is TRBV12-5 and J is TRBJ1-1; the D is unclear. Specimen: PBMCs. CDR3 nucleotide sequence: TGTGCTAGTGGTTTCGGGTCGAACACTGAAGCTTTCTTT. It is translated as CASGFGSNTEAFF.